Each of the 15 T cell receptor beta chains below was sequenced from the same sample in a study of blood T cells in healthy people across ages. For the second PCR, which ran for roughly 6 to 12 cycles, a sample-barcoded 5' primer and a J-beta primer mix were used. Each CDR3 protein is one row after TCRdb ran MiXCR on the 5' RACE reads. The sample has roughly 2 million distinct CDR3 sequences; approximately 50% are singletons. Sequenced input: blood. The receptors shown here come from a woman in her thirties or forties in good health.

The chain recombines TRBV20-1 with TRBJ1-2, with 8 bases fitting TRBD1. The V gene end was trimmed by 1 base and the J gene end by 3 bases; junction bases not matched to a gene: 4. This CDR3 has 14 amino acids. Germline assignment: CDR1 DFQATT and CDR2 SNEGSKA (reference sequence). The CDR3, as DNA: TGCAGTGCTAGAGCCTCACAGGGGGACTATGGCTACACCTTC. Translating gives CSARASQGDYGYTF.

This clonotype was recorded a few times. The rearrangement uses TRBV20-1 and TRBJ2-4; D perhaps matches TRBD2 (6 bases). CDR1 and CDR2 from the germline V gene are DFQATT and SNEGSKA (reference sequence). The CDR3 is 12 amino acids. Trimming pared 3 bases from V and 8 bases from J, leaving 11 bases between. The CDR3 nucleotides read TGCAGTGCTAGCGGGGGTGGGGACATTCAGTACTTC. Translation gives CSASGGGDIQYF.

This clonotype was seen a few times. The V call is TRBV24-1, the J call TRBJ2-7; TRBD1 aligns across 7 bases. The germline CDR1 and CDR2 sequences are KGHDR and SFDVKD. The V and J ends lost 3 bases and 3 bases, in that order; junction bases with no gene match: 4. The CDR3 covers 14 residues. CDR3 coding DNA: TGTGCCACCAGTGATGCCCGGGACAGCTACGAGCAGTACTTC. Translating it yields CATSDARDSYEQYF.

The CDR3 spells CASSQGVAGGKETQYF. Written as DNA, the CDR3 is TGTGCCAGCAGCCAAGGGGTGGCGGGGGGGAAAGAGACCCAGTACTTC. The J gene is TRBJ2-5, the V gene TRBV11-3; 9 bases match TRBD2. The CDR3 extends over 16 amino acids. V was pared by 5 bases and J by 3 bases, with 10 bases of the junction left unmatched. CDR1 is SGHNT, CDR2 YENEEA, per germline.

J is TRBJ1-2 and V is TRBV7-9; D is perhaps TRBD1 (5 bases). Germline CDR1 is SEHNR and CDR2 is FQNEAQ (reference sequence). V was pared by 5 bases and J by 8 bases, with 21 bases between. The CDR3 runs to 15 residues. This chain's CDR3 is CASSTETAHSVGYTF. In DNA, the CDR3 is TGTGCCAGCAGCACTGAGACAGCCCATTCGGTGGGCTACACCTTC. Based on the CDR3 plus reference TRBV7-9 and TRBJ1-2, the full variable domain is DTGVSQNPRHKITKRGQNVTFRCDPISEHNRLYWYRQTLGQGPEFLTYFQNEAQLEKSRLLSDRFSAERPKGSFSTLEIQRTEQGDSAMYLCASSTETAHSVGYTFGSGTRLTVV.

This rearrangement joins TRBV5-6 to TRBJ2-7; TRBD2 agrees at 14 bases. Germline trimming cut 1 base from V and 4 bases from J; bases unmatched to any gene: 4. There are 16 residues in the CDR3. Germline-derived CDR1 and CDR2 are SGHDT and YYEEEE. The CDR3 DNA reads as TGTGCCAGCAGCTTGAGGACTAGCGGGGGGAGGTACGAGCAGTACTTC. Translating gives CASSLRTSGGRYEQYF.

This rearrangement joins TRBV6-5 to TRBJ1-2, with D perhaps matching TRBD1 (5 bases). Trimming shortened V by 4 bases and J by 5 bases, and 14 bases separated the two germline ends. The germline gives CDR1 MNHEY, CDR2 SVGAGI. This CDR3 region has 14 residues. CDR3 protein: CASSWGRTRYGYTF. The CDR3 coding sequence is TGTGCCAGCAGTTGGGGACGGACGAGATATGGCTACACCTTC.

This chain uses TRBV18 with TRBJ2-1; D perhaps matches TRBD2 (5 bases). Trimming cost V 3 bases and J 6 bases, with 15 bases left between them. CDR3 length: 15 amino acids. Germline lookup yields CDR1 KGHSH and CDR2 LQKENI. CDR3 coding DNA: TGTGCCAGCTCACCTTGGGAGCCCTCACGCAATGAGCAGTTCTTC. This encodes CASSPWEPSRNEQFF.

V usage is TRBV3-1 and J usage is TRBJ2-7, with TRBD2 matching over 10 bases. Per germline, CDR1 LGHDT and CDR2 YNNKEL (reference sequence). The CDR3 is 15 amino acids. Unmatched junction bases numbered 9, after V lost 4 bases and J lost 6 bases. This CDR3 is CASSRAGGMLREQYF. The CDR3 DNA sequence: TGTGCCAGCAGCCGAGCGGGGGGGATGTTGCGCGAGCAGTACTTC.

The genes are TRBV9 and TRBJ2-3; D call uncertain. V shed 0 bases and J shed 6 bases, with 14 bases lying between them. The CDR3 consists of 15 residues. In germline, CDR1 is SGDLS, CDR2 YYNGEE. The chain's CDR3 is CASSVGWTGWDTQYF. The CDR3 DNA reads as TGTGCCAGCAGCGTAGGATGGACCGGTTGGGATACGCAGTATTTT.

The J gene is TRBJ1-1, the V gene TRBV5-1; 7 bases match TRBD1. There are 19 residues in the CDR3. Trimming at V came to 0 bases and at J to 0 bases, leaving 14 bases not matched to a gene. CDR1 and CDR2 from the germline V gene are SGHRS and YFSETQ. The CDR3 nucleotides read TGCGCCAGCAGCTTGGTGGAACAGGGGATGCTGCGCATGAACACTGAAGCTTTCTTT. Protein: CASSLVEQGMLRMNTEAFF.

There are a few counts of this clonotype. The rearrangement links TRBV11-1 to TRBJ2-3; D remains unclear. CDR3 size: 15 residues. Germline assignment: CDR1 SGHAT and CDR2 FQDESV (reference sequence). Trimming shortened V by 3 bases and J by 5 bases, and 15 bases separated the two germline ends. The CDR3 is CASSFKQAYLDTQYF. CDR3 coding DNA: TGTGCCAGCAGCTTCAAACAAGCATATTTAGATACGCAGTATTTT.

V usage is TRBV20-1 and J usage is TRBJ2-7; 7 bases fit TRBD1. Germline CDR1 reads DFQATT; CDR2 reads SNEGSKA (reference sequence). The CDR3 has 14 residues. In DNA, the CDR3 is TGCACCGCCAAGACGACAGGGAATTTGGGGGAGCAGTACTTC. Encoded protein: CTAKTTGNLGEQYF.

In this sample, this clonotype turned up a few times. This chain uses TRBV24-1 with TRBJ2-5, with D hard to call. Germline V gives CDR1 KGHDR, CDR2 SFDVKD. The ends were cut back, 0 bases at V and 5 bases at J, with 6 bases in the middle. The CDR3 has 13 amino acids. In DNA form, the CDR3 reads TGTGCCACCAGTGATTTGACGCGGGAGACCCAGTACTTC. Translated, it gives CATSDLTRETQYF.

This sequence joins TRBV20-1 and TRBJ2-1; weak D call: TRBD1 (6 bases). The CDR3 contains 14 residues. Germline V gene sequence: CDR1 DFQATT, CDR2 SNEGSKA (reference sequence). With 5 bases removed from V and 6 bases from J, the gap between germline ends came to 17 bases. CDR3 bases: TGCAGTGCTCCCCGGGCAGGGGTCCTCAATGAGCAGTTCTTC. Its translation is CSAPRAGVLNEQFF.